This T cell receptor (beta chain) is from a study of T cell responses to AZD1222 COVID-19 vaccine. The study, taken as a whole, reports: Sampling that yielded the repertoires occurred only after the peak T cell response. Clonal diversity was possibly underestimated, and the donors were mostly white British, with more females.

V was pared by 6 bases and J by 0 bases, with 11 bases between. The CDR3 has 15 amino acids. The germline V gene has CDR1 SEHNR and CDR2 FQNEAQ (reference sequence). On this clone: Its antigen remains unknown.

Sequencing used immunoSEQ multiplex PCR; TCRdb keeps in-frame clones, though not all of them. The sample includes over 85,000 clones, around 82% seen only once; the top ten take approximately 5%. The receptor was derived from an adult in good health. This specimen consisted of peripheral blood, obtained on day 0 of AZD1222 vaccination. The chain links TRBV7-9 to TRBJ1-4, with D perhaps TRBD1 (5 bases). CDR3 region: CASSFHRPTNEKLFF. The CDR3 coding sequence is TGTGCCAGCAGTTTTCACAGGCCAACTAATGAAAAACTGTTTTTT.